Reported below is one T cell receptor (beta chain). This specimen comes from a study of blood T cell repertoires in COVID-19. V dropped 4 bases and J dropped 4 bases, with 7 bases sitting between them. This CDR3 region has 12 residues. Germline V CDR1 and CDR2: SNHLY, FYNNEI. Data came from immunoSEQ multiplex PCR; TCRdb stores just in-frame clones and leaves some out. This sample has a few hundred thousand clones; 90% occur once, and the top ten carry less than 0.75%. The material sequenced was PBMCs or T cells enriched from blood (not recorded which). The TCR comes from a man younger than 35 who had recovered from COVID-19. J is TRBJ1-2 and V is TRBV2; a weak D match, TRBD1 (5 bases). The CDR3 DNA follows: TGTGCCAGCAGTGTACAGGCCTATGGCTACACCTTC. It yields the protein CASSVQAYGYTF.